One and the same sample provided the 23 T cell receptor beta chains below, sequenced in a study of human T cells and chemical hapten exposure. One entry per CDR3 protein, called by TCRdb with MiXCR from the RACE reads. The sample carries about 300,000 distinct CDR3 sequences, 4.5% to 5.5% recorded once. Time point indicated: pre-sensitization, week 0. Sample treatment: therapeutic diphenylcyclopropenone sensitization with weekly scalp DPC. This specimen consisted of whole blood, obtained in connection with sensitization to the hapten diphenylcyclopropenone (DPC). The receptors stem from a woman aged 18-29 years with alopecia areata. Some clones in this sample may be carry-over from other donors' samples.

This clonotype has only a few counts. CDR3 in DNA: TGTGCCAGCAGCTTTCAGCGGGGGAGCTCCTACAATGAGCAGTTCTTC. Its protein is CASSFQRGSSYNEQFF. The chain employs TRBV11-2 and TRBJ2-1, with 8 bases that match TRBD2. J was trimmed by 0 bases and V by 3 bases; bases with no gene match: 4. The CDR3 runs to 16 residues. Germline V gene data show CDR1 as SGHAT and CDR2 as FQNNGV.

This clonotype was observed many times. The J gene is TRBJ2-3, the V gene TRBV7-6; possibly TRBD1 for D (5 bases). V was clipped by 0 bases and J by 2 bases, with 6 bases between them. Germline CDR1 is SGHVS and CDR2 is FNYEAQ. The CDR3 contains 14 residues. CDR3 sequence: CASSLATATDTQYF. CDR3 in DNA: TGTGCCAGCAGCTTAGCGACAGCCACAGATACGCAGTATTTT.

Notes on this clonotype: A much larger clone differs from this one at a single base, so this may be a read error. The CDR3 protein is CSAGDRLSSYNSPLQF. The CDR3 nucleotides read TGCAGTGCTGGGGACAGACTAAGCTCCTATAATTCACCCCTCCAATTT. The chain couples TRBV20-1 to TRBJ1-6, with 7 bases lining up with TRBD1. The V gene's germline CDR1 is DFQATT and CDR2 SNEGSKA (reference sequence). The CDR3 loop spans 16 amino acids.

The chain carries TRBV20-1 and TRBJ1-3, with TRBD1 as a possible D gene (5 bases). The CDR3 loop spans 15 amino acids. Germline V lookup: CDR1 DFQATT, CDR2 SNEGSKA (reference sequence). Trimming took off 7 bases at V and 1 base at J, with 17 bases between the two ends. The CDR3 here is CSGRPGGSSGNTIYF. Here the CDR3 DNA reads TGCAGTGGCAGACCGGGGGGTTCGTCTGGAAACACCATATATTTT.

The table lists this clonotype with many counts. This chain uses TRBV25-1 with TRBJ2-6; no clear D gene. Germline assignment: CDR1 MGHDK and CDR2 SYGVNS. This CDR3 spans 16 amino acids. V was shortened by 2 bases and J by 0 bases, with 8 bases between the two germline ends. Written as DNA, the CDR3 is TGTGCCAGCAGTGAAGGCGGAACCTCTGGGGCCAACGTCCTGACTTTC. Protein: CASSEGGTSGANVLTF.

In this sample, this clonotype turned up many times. The chain employs TRBV5-1 and TRBJ2-5; possibly TRBD1 or TRBD2 for D (5 bases each). V was shortened by 4 bases and J by 0 bases, with 10 bases between the two germline ends. Germline CDR1 SGHRS, CDR2 YFSETQ. The CDR3 contains 14 residues. The CDR3 sequence is CASSQGRNQETQYF. The CDR3 nucleotides are TGCGCCAGCAGCCAGGGACGGAACCAAGAGACCCAGTACTTC.

This clonotype was found many times. This CDR3 is CASSLEFQETQYF. In DNA form, the CDR3 reads TGTGCCAGCAGTCTAGAGTTCCAAGAGACCCAGTACTTC. V is TRBV12-3 or TRBV12-4 and J is TRBJ2-5; D remains unclear. Trimming shortened V by 5 bases and J by 1 base, and 8 bases separated the two germline ends. The CDR3 has 13 amino acids.

This clonotype was observed a few times. V is TRBV4-3 and J is TRBJ2-3; TRBD2 is a possible D gene (6 bases). Between the trimmed V and J ends, which lost 3 bases and 4 bases, there was a span of 17 bases. Germline V gene lookup returns CDR1 LGHNA and CDR2 YSLEER. CDR3 length: 16 residues. This CDR3 reads CASSHYGGVSADTQYF. As DNA, the CDR3 is TGCGCCAGCAGCCACTACGGGGGTGTCTCCGCAGATACGCAGTATTTT.

This clonotype was seen a handful of times. The chain recombines TRBV12-3 or TRBV12-4 with TRBJ1-1; D gene uncertain. This CDR3 region has 16 residues. With 0 bases removed from V and 0 bases from J, the gap between germline ends came to 11 bases. As DNA, the CDR3 is TGTGCCAGCAGTTTAGCAGGGCTGGCGATGAACACTGAAGCTTTCTTT. This encodes CASSLAGLAMNTEAFF.

Only one count was recorded for this clonotype. The rearrangement uses TRBV20-1 and TRBJ2-3; 13 bases fit TRBD2. Germline V lookup: CDR1 DFQATT, CDR2 SNEGSKA (reference sequence). V lost 5 bases, J lost 4 bases, and 15 bases stayed unmatched. This CDR3 is built from 18 residues. The CDR3 here is CSAQLAGGPLWPSDTQYF. Written as DNA, the CDR3 is TGCAGTGCTCAACTAGCGGGGGGGCCTCTTTGGCCCTCAGATACGCAGTATTTT.

The genes are TRBV24-1 and TRBJ2-5; 11 bases are a match to TRBD2. Germline V CDR1 and CDR2: KGHDR, SFDVKD. Unmatched junction bases numbered 6, after V lost 7 bases and J lost 3 bases. CDR3 length: 15 amino acids. The CDR3 DNA sequence: TGTGCCACCAGCCGAGGGACTAGCGGAGAAGAGACCCAGTACTTC. Amino acid sequence: CATSRGTSGEETQYF.

This clonotype was counted ten times or more. The V call is TRBV29-1, the J call TRBJ1-1; TRBD1 is a possible D gene (5 bases). Germline CDR1 SQVTM, CDR2 ANQGSEA. This CDR3 contains 13 residues. The CDR3 DNA sequence: TGCCTCGTTGGGGAGGGACGGAGCACTGAAGCTTTCTTT. As protein: CLVGEGRSTEAFF.

In its sample, this clonotype was seen many times. The chain employs TRBV7-2 and TRBJ1-1; maybe TRBD1 (5 bases). The V gene's germline CDR1 is SGHTA and CDR2 FQGNSA. The CDR3 spans 12 residues. Trimming stripped 3 bases from V and 11 bases from J, with 13 bases between. CDR3 sequence: CASSLHRSYAFF. In DNA, the CDR3 is TGTGCCAGCAGCTTGCACAGGTCGTATGCTTTCTTT. The complete variable domain, with remaining parts taken from reference TRBV7-2 and TRBJ1-1, reads GAGVSQSPSNKVTEKGKDVELRCDPISGHTALYWYRQSLGQGLEFLIYFQGNSAPDKSGLPSDRFSAERTGGSVSTLTIQRTQQEDSAVYLCASSLHRSYAFFGQGTRLTVV.

Ten or more counts support this clonotype. The chain couples TRBV29-1 to TRBJ1-1, with a weak D call TRBD1 (6 bases). CDR3 length: 13 residues. Per germline, CDR1 SQVTM and CDR2 ANQGSEA. The V end was cut by 4 bases, the J end by 4 bases, with 13 bases between. The CDR3 spells CSVGQGRVTEAFF. The CDR3 bases are TGCAGCGTTGGGCAGGGGAGGGTCACTGAAGCTTTCTTT.

Here the CDR3 reads CASCSGGARDTQYF. In DNA, the CDR3 is TGTGCCAGCTGCTCCGGGGGGGCAAGGGATACGCAGTATTTT. This chain uses TRBV12-3 or TRBV12-4 with TRBJ2-3; 8 bases match TRBD2. This CDR3 comprises 14 residues. The V segment lost 8 bases and the J segment 6 bases; nucleotides outside the gene matches: 10.

This clonotype was counted between two and nine times. The gene calls are TRBV4-2 and TRBJ1-1; D gene unclear. The germline gives CDR1 LGHNA, CDR2 YNFKEQ. The CDR3 loop spans 15 amino acids. V shed 1 base and J shed 10 bases, with 19 bases lying between them. The DNA of the CDR3 is TGTGCCAGCAGCCAAGTAGTAGGAGGGAGCGGTATAGCTTTCTTT. This translates into CASSQVVGGSGIAFF.

Concerning this clonotype: A much larger clone lies one base from this, so it may be a read error. This chain links TRBV3-1 with TRBJ1-3, with D uncertain. Per the germline V gene, CDR1 is LGHDT and CDR2 is YNNKEL (reference sequence). The CDR3 totals 16 residues. V dropped 1 base and J dropped 1 base, with 11 bases sitting between them. The CDR3 DNA follows: TGTGCCAGCAGCCAAGGTTTTGGGTCGTCTGGAAACACCATATATTTT. Protein product: CASSQGFGSSGNTIYF.

This clonotype was seen at least ten times. This chain uses TRBV3-1 with TRBJ1-2; 8 nucleotides agree with TRBD1. Germline lookup yields CDR1 LGHDT and CDR2 YNNKEL (reference sequence). The CDR3 is 13 amino acids. With 4 bases clipped from V and 6 bases from J, the junction kept 4 bases outside the gene matches. CDR3 protein: CASSPWTGNGYTF. In DNA form, the CDR3 reads TGTGCCAGCAGCCCTTGGACAGGGAATGGCTACACCTTC.

This clonotype was detected many times. The chain uses TRBV6-2 or TRBV6-3 and TRBJ2-6; D is unclear. V gave up 6 bases and J gave up 1 base, with 10 bases separating them. The CDR3 is made up of 15 amino acids. Germline CDR1 and CDR2: MNHEY and SVGEGT. The CDR3 DNA follows: TGTGCCAGCAGCCAAGTTACTTCTGGGGCCAACGTCCTGACTTTC. This codes for CASSQVTSGANVLTF.

This clonotype was seen more than once but under ten times. The chain couples TRBV6-6 to TRBJ2-4; a weak D match, TRBD2 (6 bases). Trimming cost V 5 bases and J 2 bases, with 7 bases left between them. The CDR3 covers 13 residues. Germline lookup yields CDR1 MNHNY and CDR2 SVGAGI (reference sequence). CDR3 sequence (DNA): TGTGCCAGCAGTGGCGGGACCAAAAACATTCAGTACTTC. This gives the protein CASSGGTKNIQYF.

This clonotype was recorded a few times. The V gene is TRBV18, the J gene TRBJ2-1; the D gene is possibly TRBD2 (6 bases). The V end lost 3 bases, the J end lost 2 bases, and 11 bases lay between the germline ends. Germline values: CDR1 KGHSH, CDR2 LQKENI. The CDR3 length is 15 residues. DNA of the CDR3: TGTGCCAGCTCACCGCGGGACGGCCCCTACAATGAGCAGTTCTTC. This codes for CASSPRDGPYNEQFF.

The V gene is TRBV4-2, the J gene TRBJ1-5; the match to TRBD1 covers 9 bases. V was clipped by 1 base and J by 7 bases; unmatched bases: 5. In germline, CDR1 is LGHNA, CDR2 YNFKEQ. This CDR3 is built from 15 residues. This CDR3 reads CASSQGTGVEQPQHF. The CDR3 nucleotides are TGTGCCAGCAGCCAAGGGACAGGGGTAGAACAGCCCCAGCATTTT.

This clonotype occurred many times. Here the CDR3 reads CASSRAGVTNTGELFF. DNA for the CDR3: TGTGCCAGCAGCCGCGCAGGGGTTACGAACACCGGGGAGCTGTTTTTT. This chain links TRBV6-5 with TRBJ2-2, with D possibly being TRBD1 (6 bases). Germline V gene sequence: CDR1 MNHEY, CDR2 SVGAGI. The length of the CDR3 is 16 residues. The germline V and J ends were trimmed by 6 bases and 0 bases, with 14 bases remaining between them.